Included here is one T cell receptor beta chain sequence, with context. Its antigen is not identified. Donors sampled were nominally healthy, though unrecorded immune exposures were likely. PCR was performed using 60 Vbeta and 13 Jbeta primers. Sequencing was performed with immunoSEQ multiplex PCR; in TCRdb, only in-frame clones are kept and a portion is missing. The sample consists of about 61,000 clones, about 90% of them appearing once. This specimen comes from a study of cytomegalovirus exposure and HLA in healthy donors. General observations from the study: Rates of TCR association differed by HLA locus in a later analysis, with DRB1 highest and HLA-C lowest. Donors belonging to an Asian-associated ancestry cluster reportedly showed fewer N-insertions in productive TCRs than the approximately 670-donor mean, according to what a later analysis found. Published work reported that the classifier diagnosed cytomegalovirus status with high specificity and sensitivity.

The CDR3 loop spans 16 amino acids. The V segment lost 4 bases and the J segment 1 base; nucleotides outside the gene matches: 8. Germline V gives CDR1 MNHEY, CDR2 SVGAGI. This chain connects TRBV6-5 to TRBJ2-7, with TRBD2 matching over 9 bases. The receptor was isolated from a man younger than 40 in good health and CMV-seropositive. The specimen was PBMCs. The CDR3 nucleotides read TGTGCCAGCAGTTCCTACCTAGCGGGGACTTCCTACGAGCAGTACTTC. Amino acids: CASSSYLAGTSYEQYF.